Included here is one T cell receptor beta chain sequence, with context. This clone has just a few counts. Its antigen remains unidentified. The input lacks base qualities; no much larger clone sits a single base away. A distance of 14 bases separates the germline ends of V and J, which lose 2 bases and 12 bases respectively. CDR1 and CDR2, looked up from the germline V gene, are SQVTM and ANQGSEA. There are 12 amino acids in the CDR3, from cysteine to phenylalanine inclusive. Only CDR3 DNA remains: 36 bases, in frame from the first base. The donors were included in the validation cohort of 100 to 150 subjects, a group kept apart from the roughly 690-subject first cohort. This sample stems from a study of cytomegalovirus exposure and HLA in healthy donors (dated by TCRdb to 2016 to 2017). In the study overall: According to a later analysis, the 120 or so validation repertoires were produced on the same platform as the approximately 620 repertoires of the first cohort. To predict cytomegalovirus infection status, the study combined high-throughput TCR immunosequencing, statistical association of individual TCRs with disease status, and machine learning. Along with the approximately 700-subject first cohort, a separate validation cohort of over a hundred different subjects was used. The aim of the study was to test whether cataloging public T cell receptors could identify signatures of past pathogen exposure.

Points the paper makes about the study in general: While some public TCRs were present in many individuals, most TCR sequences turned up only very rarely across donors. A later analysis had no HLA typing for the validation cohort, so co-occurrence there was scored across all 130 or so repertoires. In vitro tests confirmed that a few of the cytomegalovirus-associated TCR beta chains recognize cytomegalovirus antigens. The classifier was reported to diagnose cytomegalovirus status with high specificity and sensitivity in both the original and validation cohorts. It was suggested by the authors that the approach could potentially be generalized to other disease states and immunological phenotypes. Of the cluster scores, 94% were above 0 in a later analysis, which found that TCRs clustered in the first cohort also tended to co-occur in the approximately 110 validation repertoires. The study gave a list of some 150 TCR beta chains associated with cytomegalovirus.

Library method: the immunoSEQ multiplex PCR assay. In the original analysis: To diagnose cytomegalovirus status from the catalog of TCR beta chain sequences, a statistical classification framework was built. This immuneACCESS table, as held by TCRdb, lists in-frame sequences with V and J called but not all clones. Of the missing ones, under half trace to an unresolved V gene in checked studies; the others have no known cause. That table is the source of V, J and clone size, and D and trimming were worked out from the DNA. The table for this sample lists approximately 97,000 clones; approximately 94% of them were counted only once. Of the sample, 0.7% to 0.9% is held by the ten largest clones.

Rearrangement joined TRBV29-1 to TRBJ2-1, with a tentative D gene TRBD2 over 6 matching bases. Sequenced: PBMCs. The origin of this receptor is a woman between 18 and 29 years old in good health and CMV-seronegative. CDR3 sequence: CSVETQDYLQFF. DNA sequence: TGCAGCGTTGAAACCCAGGACTACCTGCAGTTCTTC.